This TCR beta chain was retrieved from a study of post-analysis software for immune sequencing data. Looking at the study overall: Relapsing-remitting, secondary progressive and progressive-relapsing forms made up the multiple sclerosis disease courses. General study points: Compared against controls, patients with multiple sclerosis displayed significantly lower normalized Chao1 diversity. F measure clustering grouped samples strongly by preparation batch. When patients were compared with controls, about five TRBV segments were more frequent, TRBV5-6, TRBV5-1 and TRBV20-1 among them.

This clonotype was seen once. Its antigen is not identified. Every TCR beta cDNA library bore unique molecular identifiers. Yield was roughly 0.5 million cDNA molecules from 1 to 10 million T cells. TCRdb processed the PCR reads anew with MiXCR; each CDR3 protein has one entry. The sample holds just over 250,000 distinct CDR3 sequences; 36% are singletons and the top ten take 4% to 5.5%. CDR1 is LGHNA and CDR2 is YNFKEQ in the germline V gene. V shed 1 base and J shed 0 bases, with 10 bases lying between them. The CDR3 spans 16 residues. The rearrangement links TRBV4-2 to TRBJ2-4, with TRBD2 as a possible D gene (6 bases). The receptor was derived from a girl aged 10-17 years with multiple sclerosis. The specimen sequenced was blood. DNA of the CDR3: TGTGCCAGCAGCCAAGGTGGGGGAGGAGCCAAAAACATTCAGTACTTC. This gives the protein CASSQGGGGAKNIQYF.